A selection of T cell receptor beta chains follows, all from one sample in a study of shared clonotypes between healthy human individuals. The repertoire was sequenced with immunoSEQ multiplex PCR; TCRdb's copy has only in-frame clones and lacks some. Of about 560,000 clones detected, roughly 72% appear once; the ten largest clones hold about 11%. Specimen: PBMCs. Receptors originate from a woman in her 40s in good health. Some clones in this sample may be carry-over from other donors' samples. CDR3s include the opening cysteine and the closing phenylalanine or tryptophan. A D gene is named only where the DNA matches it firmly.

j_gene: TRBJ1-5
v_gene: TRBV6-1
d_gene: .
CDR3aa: CASSTGPGDQPQHF

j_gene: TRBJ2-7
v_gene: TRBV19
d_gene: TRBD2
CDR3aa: CASSPGLAIYEQYF

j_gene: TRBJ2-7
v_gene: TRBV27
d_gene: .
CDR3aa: CASSLYGSGYEQYF

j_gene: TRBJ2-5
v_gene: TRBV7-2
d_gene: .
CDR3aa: CASSPRRGETQYF

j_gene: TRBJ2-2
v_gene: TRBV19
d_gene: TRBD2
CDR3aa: CASSQSGSDGELFF

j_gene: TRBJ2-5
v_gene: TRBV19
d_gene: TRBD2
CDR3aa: CASSFGTSGRGETQYF

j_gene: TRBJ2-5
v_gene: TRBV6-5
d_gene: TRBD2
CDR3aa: CASSSPAGLAGETQYF

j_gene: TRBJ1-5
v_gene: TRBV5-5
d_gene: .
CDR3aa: CASSLAGQFNQPQHF

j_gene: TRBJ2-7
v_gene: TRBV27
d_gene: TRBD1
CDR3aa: CASRGTGDYEQYF

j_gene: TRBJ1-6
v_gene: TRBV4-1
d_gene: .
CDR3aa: CASSQDWLVNSPLHF

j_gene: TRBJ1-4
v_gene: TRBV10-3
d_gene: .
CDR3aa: CAISEGLNEKLFF

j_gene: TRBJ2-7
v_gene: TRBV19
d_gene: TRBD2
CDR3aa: CASSIGGRAWDEQYF

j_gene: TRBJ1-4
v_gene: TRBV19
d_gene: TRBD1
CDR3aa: CASSFDRGAEKLFF

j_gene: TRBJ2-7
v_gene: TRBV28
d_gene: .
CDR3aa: CASRGPGTGNYEQYF

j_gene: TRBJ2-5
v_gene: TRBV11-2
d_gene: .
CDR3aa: CASSLDGDGQETQYF

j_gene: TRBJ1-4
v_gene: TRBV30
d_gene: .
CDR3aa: CAWSVRADEKLFF

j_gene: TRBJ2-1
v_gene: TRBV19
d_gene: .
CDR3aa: CATEAPLYNEQFF

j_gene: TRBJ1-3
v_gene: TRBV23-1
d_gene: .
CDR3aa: CASRMGSWNTIYF

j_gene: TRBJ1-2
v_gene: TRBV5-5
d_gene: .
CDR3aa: CASSQPPYSGYTF

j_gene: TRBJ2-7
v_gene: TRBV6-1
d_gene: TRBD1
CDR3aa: CASSHRDRYEQYF

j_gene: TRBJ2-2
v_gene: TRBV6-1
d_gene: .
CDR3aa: CASSGLIGPTGELFF

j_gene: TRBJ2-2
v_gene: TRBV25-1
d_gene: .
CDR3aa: CASSSASIGELFF

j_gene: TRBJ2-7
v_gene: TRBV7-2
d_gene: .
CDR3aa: CASQNSARRQYF

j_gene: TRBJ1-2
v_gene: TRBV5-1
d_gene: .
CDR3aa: CASSLDRQDYGYTF

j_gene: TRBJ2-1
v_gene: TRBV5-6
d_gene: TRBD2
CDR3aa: CASSLGLAIDIYNEQFF

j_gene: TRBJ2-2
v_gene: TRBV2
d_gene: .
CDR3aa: CASVDFGARAGELFF

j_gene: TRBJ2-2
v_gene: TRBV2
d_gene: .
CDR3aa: CAVLDPWDKRHTGELFF

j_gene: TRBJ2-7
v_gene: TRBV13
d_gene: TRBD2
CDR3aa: CASRESGRAAEQYF

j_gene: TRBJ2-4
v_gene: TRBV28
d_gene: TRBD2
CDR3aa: CASSLPDRGRTKNIQYF

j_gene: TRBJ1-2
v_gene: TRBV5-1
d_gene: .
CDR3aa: CASSPGEGVYGYTF

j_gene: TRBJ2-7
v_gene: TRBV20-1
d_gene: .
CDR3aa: CSASSYEQYF

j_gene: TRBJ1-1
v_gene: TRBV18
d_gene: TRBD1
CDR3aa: CASSPLDRGRTEAFF

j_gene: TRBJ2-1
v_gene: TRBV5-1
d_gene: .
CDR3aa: CASRLNSDEQFF

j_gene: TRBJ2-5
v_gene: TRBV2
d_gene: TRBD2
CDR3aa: CASSGTSGRGETQYF

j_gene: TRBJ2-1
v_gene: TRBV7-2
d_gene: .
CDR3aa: CASSPDSGRRGEQFF

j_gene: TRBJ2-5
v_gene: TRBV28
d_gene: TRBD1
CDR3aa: CASSPPTGGSETQYF

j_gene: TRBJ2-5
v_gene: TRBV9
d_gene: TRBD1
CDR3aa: CASSPGTGQETQYF

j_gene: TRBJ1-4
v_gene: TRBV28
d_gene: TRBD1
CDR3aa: CASSKGQGGNEKLFF

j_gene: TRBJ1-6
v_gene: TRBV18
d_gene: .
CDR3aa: CASSPDSRARRTLHF

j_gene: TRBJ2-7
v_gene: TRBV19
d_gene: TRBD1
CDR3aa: CASSIGTAYEQYF

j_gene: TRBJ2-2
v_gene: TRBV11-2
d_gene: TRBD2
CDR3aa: CASSPLGREEVLFF

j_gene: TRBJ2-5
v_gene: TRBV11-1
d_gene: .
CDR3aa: CASSSRQEGETQYF

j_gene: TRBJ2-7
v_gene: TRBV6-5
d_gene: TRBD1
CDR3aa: CASRLGQGSYEQYF

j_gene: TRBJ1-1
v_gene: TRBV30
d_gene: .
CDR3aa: CAWTPKEGRNTEAFF

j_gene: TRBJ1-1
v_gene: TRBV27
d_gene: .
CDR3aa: CASSWRGDNTEAFF

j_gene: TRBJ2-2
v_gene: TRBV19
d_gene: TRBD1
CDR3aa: CASSIAPDRGAGELFF

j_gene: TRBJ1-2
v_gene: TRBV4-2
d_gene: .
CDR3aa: CASSQEARGPYGYTF